Shown below are 19 T cell receptor beta chains from a single sample sequenced in a study of blood T cells in healthy people across ages. PCR was performed a second time for roughly 6 to 12 cycles using a sample-barcoded 5' primer and a J-beta primer mix. TCRdb used MiXCR to reprocess the 5' RACE reads, holding one entry per CDR3 protein. Of 1.5 million to 1.8 million distinct CDR3 sequences detected, less than 45% appear once; the ten largest clones hold approximately 4%. The sample was blood. Every receptor here comes from a woman aged 18-29 years in good health.

This clonotype was observed a single time. V and J are TRBV3-1 and TRBJ2-1; possibly TRBD2 for D (6 bases). The end of the DNA aligns better with TRBJ2-7, so the J call may be wrong. The CDR3 totals 15 residues. The V gene's germline CDR1 is LGHDT and CDR2 YNNKEL (reference sequence). CDR3 DNA: TGTGCCAGCAGCCAAGAGGAGGGTGTCCACAATGAGCAGTACTTC. Amino acids: CASSQEEGVHNEQYF.

V gene TRBV7-9 combines with J gene TRBJ2-3; possibly TRBD2 for D (6 bases). Germline V lookup: CDR1 SEHNR, CDR2 FQNEAQ (reference sequence). CDR3 length: 15 residues. With 10 bases removed from V and 1 base from J, the gap between germline ends came to 18 bases. The CDR3 protein is CAIQQVGLRTDTQYF. In DNA, the CDR3 is TGTGCCATCCAGCAGGTGGGACTTCGCACAGATACGCAGTATTTT.

V usage is TRBV6-2 or TRBV6-3 and J usage is TRBJ1-2; D is unclear. With 4 bases removed from V and 0 bases from J, the gap between germline ends came to 9 bases. The CDR3 runs 14 residues. Germline V lookup: CDR1 MNHEY, CDR2 SVGEGT. The CDR3 loop reads CASSFSAPNYGYTF. For the CDR3, the DNA is TGTGCCAGCAGTTTTTCGGCACCTAACTATGGCTACACCTTC.

The chain links TRBV20-1 to TRBJ1-2, with 7 positions matching TRBD1. The CDR3 covers 13 residues. After removal of 6 bases from V and 3 bases from J, the junction contained 7 bases not matched to a gene. The germline V gene has CDR1 DFQATT and CDR2 SNEGSKA (reference sequence). The CDR3 nucleotides are TGCAGTGCCCTACAGGGGCGTCACTATGGCTACACCTTC. Translating it yields CSALQGRHYGYTF.

V usage is TRBV12-3 or TRBV12-4 and J usage is TRBJ1-4; no firm D call. Trimming cost V 3 bases and J 8 bases, with 13 bases left between them. The length of the CDR3 is 14 residues. The CDR3 region has the DNA TGTGCCAGCAGTTTGAAGGCAGACCCCGAAAAACTGTTTTTT. Protein sequence: CASSLKADPEKLFF.

This clonotype was observed a handful of times. The V and J genes are TRBV12-3 or TRBV12-4 and TRBJ2-3; no definite D call. The V and J ends lost 6 bases and 4 bases respectively, with 8 bases between them. The CDR3 is 12 amino acids. The CDR3 nucleotides are TGTGCCAGCAGAATGGAATCAGATACGCAGTATTTT. Translated, it gives CASRMESDTQYF.

This clonotype was seen only a few times. V and J are TRBV12-5 and TRBJ2-1; tentative D call: TRBD2 (5 bases). Germline loops: CDR1 LGHNT, CDR2 FRNRAP. Trimming left V 3 bases short and J 6 bases short, with 6 bases between. The CDR3 runs 12 residues. The CDR3 reads CASGLTSNEQFF. The CDR3 nucleotides read TGTGCTAGTGGTTTAACTAGCAATGAGCAGTTCTTC.

The chain is built from TRBV27 and TRBJ1-5; TRBD1 agrees at 9 bases. The junction had 7 bases not matched to a gene; V was cut back by 6 bases and J by 10 bases. CDR3 length: 13 residues. Germline CDR1 reads MNHEY; CDR2 reads SMNVEV (reference sequence). CDR3 region: CASRPSDRGPQHF. CDR3 DNA: TGTGCCAGCAGACCTTCGGACAGGGGCCCCCAGCATTTT.

This clonotype has more than one count but fewer than ten. The V call is TRBV28, the J call TRBJ2-1, with TRBD2 as a possible D gene (5 bases). The CDR3 length is 15 residues. Trimming removed 8 bases from V and 4 bases from J, with 18 bases in between. Per germline, CDR1 MDHEN and CDR2 SYDVKM. The CDR3 reads CASGPRLERYNEQFF. The CDR3 coding sequence is TGTGCCAGCGGCCCTAGACTCGAGCGGTACAATGAGCAGTTCTTC.

The sample holds a few counts of this clonotype. The CDR3 sequence: CASSYELAGGQETQYF. The CDR3 coding sequence is TGTGCCAGCAGTTACGAGTTAGCGGGAGGACAAGAGACCCAGTACTTC. The J gene is TRBJ2-5, the V gene TRBV6-2 or TRBV6-3, with TRBD2 matching 10 bases. Germline V gene data show CDR1 as MNHEY and CDR2 as SVGEGT. The CDR3 runs to 16 residues. With 2 bases clipped from V and 2 bases from J, the junction kept 5 bases outside the gene matches.

The chain recombines TRBV18 with TRBJ1-5, with 7 bases that match TRBD1. Germline V CDR1 and CDR2: KGHSH, LQKENI. V lost 3 bases and J lost 3; bases outside the gene matches: 2. The CDR3 covers 14 residues. As DNA, the CDR3 is TGTGCCAGCTCACCGGGACAGTACAATCAGCCCCAGCATTTT. Translated: CASSPGQYNQPQHF.

The chain couples TRBV11-2 to TRBJ2-1; weak D call: TRBD2 (7 bases). V was clipped by 4 bases and J by 0 bases, with 16 bases between them. CDR1 is SGHAT and CDR2 is FQNNGV in the germline V gene. The CDR3 has 17 amino acids. The CDR3 loop is CASSSAPRGPSYNEQFF. The CDR3, as DNA: TGTGCCAGCAGCTCGGCGCCGCGGGGGCCCTCCTACAATGAGCAGTTCTTC.

The chain has TRBV20-1 and TRBJ2-1; maybe TRBD2 (6 bases). Trimming left V 0 bases short and J 0 bases short, with 12 bases between. CDR3 size: 16 residues. The germline CDR1 and CDR2 sequences are DFQATT and SNEGSKA (reference sequence). CDR3 sequence reads: CSARDESGPSYNEQFF. The CDR3 DNA sequence: TGCAGTGCTAGAGATGAAAGCGGGCCCTCCTACAATGAGCAGTTCTTC.

This clonotype was seen a handful of times. The chain links TRBV12-3 or TRBV12-4 to TRBJ1-5, with D possibly TRBD1 on 5 matching bases. The CDR3 loop spans 16 amino acids. Trimming removed 8 bases at V and 2 bases at J, with 19 bases between. CDR3 sequence: CASSPFVGQRNQPQHF. CDR3 DNA: TGTGCCAGCTCCCCCTTCGTAGGACAACGCAATCAGCCCCAGCATTTT.

This chain links TRBV6-2 or TRBV6-3 with TRBJ2-1, with 8 bases that match TRBD2. The ends lost 4 bases at V and 4 bases at J; junction bases unmatched: 9. The CDR3 runs 16 residues. Germline V gives CDR1 MNHEY, CDR2 SVGEGT. The CDR3 coding sequence is TGTGCCAGCAGTTCCACCGGACTAGCAGAATACAATGAGCAGTTCTTC. Translation: CASSSTGLAEYNEQFF.

The chain couples TRBV11-2 to TRBJ2-3; tentatively, D is TRBD1 or TRBD2 (5 bases each). The germline V gene encodes CDR1 SGHAT and CDR2 FQNNGV. V was shortened by 5 bases and J by 2 bases, with 17 bases between the two germline ends. CDR3 length equals 16 residues. The chain's CDR3 is CASSPIRVGPTDTQYF. CDR3 nucleotides: TGTGCCAGCAGCCCGATCCGAGTGGGACCCACAGATACGCAGTATTTT.

In this sample, this clonotype turned up a few times. CDR3 DNA sequence: TGTGCCAGCAGTTTATGGACCCTGGGGGAGCAGTACTTC. Translated, it gives CASSLWTLGEQYF. The chain uses TRBV27 and TRBJ2-5; either TRBD1 or TRBD2 may supply D (5 bases each). CDR3 size: 13 residues. Germline V CDR1 and CDR2: MNHEY, SMNVEV (reference sequence). Trimming took 1 base from V and 11 from J, leaving 14 bases between them.

This chain joins TRBV28 and TRBJ2-3, with TRBD2 identical over 9 bases. V trimming: 5 bases; J trimming: 0 bases; junction bases outside the gene matches: 6. The CDR3 contains 16 residues. Per the germline V gene, CDR1 is MDHEN and CDR2 is SYDVKM. Here the CDR3 reads CASSTLAGSSTDTQYF. In DNA form, the CDR3 reads TGTGCCAGCAGTACGCTAGCGGGGTCGAGCACAGATACGCAGTATTTT. Full variable domain (remainder filled in from reference TRBV28 and TRBJ2-3): DVKVTQSSRYLVKRTGEKVFLECVQDMDHENMFWYRQDPGLGLRLIYFSYDVKMKEKGDIPEGYSVSREKKERFSLILESASTNQTSMYLCASSTLAGSSTDTQYFGPGTRLTVL.

This clonotype was observed many times. J is TRBJ2-2 and V is TRBV6-5; unclear D gene. The V end was cut by 5 bases, the J end by 6 bases, with 10 bases between. CDR1 and CDR2 from the germline V gene are MNHEY and SVGAGI. CDR3 length equals 13 residues. DNA for the CDR3: TGTGCCAGCAGTCCCCTTGGCGCCGGGGAGCTGTTTTTT. This encodes CASSPLGAGELFF.